Shown below are 5 T cell receptor beta chains from a single sample sequenced in a study of ipilimumab plus nivolumab after autologous stem cell transplantation. The table came from immunoSEQ multiplex PCR; TCRdb's copy has only in-frame clones and leaves some out. The profile shows 15,000 to 20,000 clones, approximately 78% of them singletons. The sequences come from PBMCs, collected in a trial of ipilimumab plus nivolumab as post-transplant consolidation. The source of these receptors is a male donor with diffuse large B-cell lymphoma.

This clone has just a few counts. The genes are TRBV11-3 and TRBJ2-7; 12 nucleotides line up with TRBD2. The CDR3 length is 17 residues. J gave up 6 bases and V 0 bases, and 9 bases lay outside the gene matches. The germline V gene has CDR1 SGHNT and CDR2 YENEEA. The CDR3 bases are TGTGCCAGCAGCTTAGATCCCCTAGCGGGAGGGCCCATCGAGCAGTACTTC. Its protein is CASSLDPLAGGPIEQYF. Variable domain in full (rest from reference TRBV11-3 and TRBJ2-7): EAGVVQSPRYKIIEKKQPVAFWCNPISGHNTLYWYLQNLGQGPELLIRYENEEAVDDSQLPKDRFSAERLKGVDSTLKIQPAELGDSAVYLCASSLDPLAGGPIEQYFGPGTRLTVT.

V is TRBV5-1 and J is TRBJ1-2; 11 bases match TRBD1. J gave up 4 bases and V 5 bases, and 4 bases lay outside the gene matches. CDR3 length equals 14 residues. Germline-derived CDR1 and CDR2 are SGHRS and YFSETQ. The CDR3 DNA reads TGCGCCAGCAGTAACGGACAGGGGGCCTATGGCTACACCTTC. This sequence encodes CASSNGQGAYGYTF.

The genes are TRBV6-5 and TRBJ2-1; D gene uncertain. The CDR3 is made up of 12 amino acids. Germline V lookup: CDR1 MNHEY, CDR2 SVGAGI. Trimming left V 2 bases short and J 8 bases short, with 7 bases between. CDR3 nucleotide sequence: TGTGCCAGCAGTTACGCATTGGATGAGCAGTTCTTC. This translates into CASSYALDEQFF.

This rearrangement joins TRBV28 to TRBJ1-5; 12 bases agree with TRBD1. Germline CDR1 is MDHEN and CDR2 is SYDVKM. The CDR3 totals 17 residues. The V segment lost 2 bases and the J segment 6 bases; nucleotides outside the gene matches: 8. CDR3 DNA sequence: TGTGCCAGCAGTTTAGTTACCGGGACAGGGGGCAGTCAGCCCCAGCATTTT. Amino acids: CASSLVTGTGGSQPQHF.

This clone has more than one count but fewer than ten. The J gene is TRBJ1-5, the V gene TRBV5-6; perhaps TRBD1 as D (5 bases). Germline CDR1 reads SGHDT; CDR2 reads YYEEEE. This CDR3 has 16 amino acids. The V end was cut by 0 bases, the J end by 6 bases, with 16 bases between. The CDR3: CASSLGSGGMVQPQHF. The CDR3 DNA is TGTGCCAGCAGCTTGGGGTCGGGGGGGATGGTTCAGCCCCAGCATTTT. Filled out from reference TRBV5-6 and TRBJ1-5, the complete variable domain reads DAGVTQSPTHLIKTRGQQVTLRCSPKSGHDTVSWYQQALGQGPQFIFQYYEEEERQRGNFPDRFSGHQFPNYSSELNVNALLLGDSALYLCASSLGSGGMVQPQHFGDGTRLSIL.